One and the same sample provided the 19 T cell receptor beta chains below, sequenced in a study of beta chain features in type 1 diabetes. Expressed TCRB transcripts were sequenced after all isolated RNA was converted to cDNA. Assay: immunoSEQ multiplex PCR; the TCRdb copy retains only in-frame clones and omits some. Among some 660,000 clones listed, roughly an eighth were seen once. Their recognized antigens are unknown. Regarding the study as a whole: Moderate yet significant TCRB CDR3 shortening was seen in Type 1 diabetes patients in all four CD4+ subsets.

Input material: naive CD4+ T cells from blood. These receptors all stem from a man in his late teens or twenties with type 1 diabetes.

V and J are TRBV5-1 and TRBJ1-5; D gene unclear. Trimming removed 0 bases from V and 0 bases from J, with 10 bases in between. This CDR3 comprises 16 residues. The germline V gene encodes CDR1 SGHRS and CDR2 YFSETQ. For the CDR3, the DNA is TGCGCCAGCAGCTTGGAAGGAGTACATAGCAATCAGCCCCAGCATTTT. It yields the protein CASSLEGVHSNQPQHF.

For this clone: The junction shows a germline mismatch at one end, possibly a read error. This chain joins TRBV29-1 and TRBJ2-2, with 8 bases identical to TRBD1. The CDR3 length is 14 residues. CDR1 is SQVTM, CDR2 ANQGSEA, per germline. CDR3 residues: CSGEEQGGTGELFF. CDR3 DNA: TGCAGCGGTGAAGAACAGGGGGGTACCGGGGAGCTGTTTTTT.

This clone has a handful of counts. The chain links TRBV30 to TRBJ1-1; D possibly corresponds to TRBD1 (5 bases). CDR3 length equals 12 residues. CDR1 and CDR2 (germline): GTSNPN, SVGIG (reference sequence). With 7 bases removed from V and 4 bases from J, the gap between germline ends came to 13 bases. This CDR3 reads CASNGGTTEAFF. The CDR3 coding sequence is TGTGCCTCTAATGGGGGGACCACTGAAGCTTTCTTT.

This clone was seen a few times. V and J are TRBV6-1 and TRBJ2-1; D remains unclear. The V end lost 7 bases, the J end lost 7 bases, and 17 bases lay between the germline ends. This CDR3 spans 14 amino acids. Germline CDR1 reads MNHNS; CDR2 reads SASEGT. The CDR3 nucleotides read TGTGCCAGCACCCGGGTGGGCCCATCAAATGAGCAGTTCTTC. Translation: CASTRVGPSNEQFF.

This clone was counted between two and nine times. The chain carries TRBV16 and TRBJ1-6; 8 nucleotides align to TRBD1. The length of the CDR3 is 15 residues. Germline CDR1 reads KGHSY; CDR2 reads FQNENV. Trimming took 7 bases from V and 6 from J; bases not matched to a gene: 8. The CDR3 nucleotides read TGTGCCAGCACCCCCGGACAGGGAGGTAATTCACCCCTCCACTTT. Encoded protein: CASTPGQGGNSPLHF.

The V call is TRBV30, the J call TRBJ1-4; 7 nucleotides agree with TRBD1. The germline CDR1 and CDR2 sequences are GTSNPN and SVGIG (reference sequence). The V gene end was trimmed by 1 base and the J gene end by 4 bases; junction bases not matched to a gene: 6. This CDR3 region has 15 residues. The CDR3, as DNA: TGTGCCTGGAGTGCAAGGACAGGTGATAATGAAAAACTGTTTTTT. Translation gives CAWSARTGDNEKLFF.

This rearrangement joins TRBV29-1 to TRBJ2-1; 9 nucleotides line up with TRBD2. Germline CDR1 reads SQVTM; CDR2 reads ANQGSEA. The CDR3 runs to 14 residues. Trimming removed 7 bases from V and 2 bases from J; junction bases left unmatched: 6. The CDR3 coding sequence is TGCAGCGCGTGTGCTAGCGGGGCCTACAATGAGCAGTTCTTC. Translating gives CSACASGAYNEQFF.

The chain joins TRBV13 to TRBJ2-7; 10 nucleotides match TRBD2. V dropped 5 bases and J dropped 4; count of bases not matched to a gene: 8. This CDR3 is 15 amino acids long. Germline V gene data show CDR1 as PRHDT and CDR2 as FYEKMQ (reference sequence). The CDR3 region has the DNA TGTGCCAGCAGCAAAGCGGGAGGGCCATCATACGAGCAGTACTTC. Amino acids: CASSKAGGPSYEQYF.

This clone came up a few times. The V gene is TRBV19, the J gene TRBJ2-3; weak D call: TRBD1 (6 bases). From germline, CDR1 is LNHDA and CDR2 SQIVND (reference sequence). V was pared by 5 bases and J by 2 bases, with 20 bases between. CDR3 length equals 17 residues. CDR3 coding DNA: TGTGCCAGTAGTCCACCCCTTATTGGGGGCTCCACAGATACGCAGTATTTT. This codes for CASSPPLIGGSTDTQYF.

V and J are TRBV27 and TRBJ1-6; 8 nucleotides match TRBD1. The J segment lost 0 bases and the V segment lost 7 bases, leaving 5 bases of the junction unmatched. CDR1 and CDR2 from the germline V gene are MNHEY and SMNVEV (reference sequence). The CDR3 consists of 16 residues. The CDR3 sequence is CASTDRGLSYNSPLHF. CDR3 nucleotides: TGTGCCAGCACCGACAGGGGCCTCTCCTATAATTCACCCCTCCACTTT.

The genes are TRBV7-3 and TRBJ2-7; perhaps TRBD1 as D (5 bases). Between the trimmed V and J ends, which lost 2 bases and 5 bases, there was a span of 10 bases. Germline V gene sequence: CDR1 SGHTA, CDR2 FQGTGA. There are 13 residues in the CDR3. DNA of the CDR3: TGTGCCAGCAGCTTAGATCCACAGGACGAGCAGTACTTC. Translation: CASSLDPQDEQYF.

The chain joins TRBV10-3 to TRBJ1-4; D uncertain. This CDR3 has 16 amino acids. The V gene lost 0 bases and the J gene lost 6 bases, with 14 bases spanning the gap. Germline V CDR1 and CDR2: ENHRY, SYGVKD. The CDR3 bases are TGTGCCATCAGTGAGTCGGCAGGCGGAGGAGATGAAAAACTGTTTTTT. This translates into CAISESAGGGDEKLFF.

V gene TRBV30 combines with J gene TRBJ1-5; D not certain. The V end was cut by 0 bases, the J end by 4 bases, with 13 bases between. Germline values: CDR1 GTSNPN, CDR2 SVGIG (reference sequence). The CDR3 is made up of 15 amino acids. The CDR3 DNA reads TGTGCCTGGAGTGTAGGGCAAGGGCCAAATCAGCCCCAGCATTTT. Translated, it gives CAWSVGQGPNQPQHF.

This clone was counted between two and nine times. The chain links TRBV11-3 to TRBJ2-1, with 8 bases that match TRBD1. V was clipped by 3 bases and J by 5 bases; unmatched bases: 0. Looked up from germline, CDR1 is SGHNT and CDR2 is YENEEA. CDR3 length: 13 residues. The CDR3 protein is CASSLDRDNEQFF. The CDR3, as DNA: TGTGCCAGCAGCTTGGACAGGGACAATGAGCAGTTCTTC.

The CDR3 is CASSSRQGTYNSPLHF. Written as DNA, the CDR3 is TGTGCCAGCAGCTCCAGACAGGGGACCTATAATTCACCCCTCCACTTT. V gene TRBV7-9 combines with J gene TRBJ1-6, with 8 positions matching TRBD1. Germline trimming cut 4 bases from V and 2 bases from J; bases unmatched to any gene: 4. CDR1 SEHNR and CDR2 FQNEAQ come from the germline V gene (reference sequence). The CDR3 has 16 amino acids.

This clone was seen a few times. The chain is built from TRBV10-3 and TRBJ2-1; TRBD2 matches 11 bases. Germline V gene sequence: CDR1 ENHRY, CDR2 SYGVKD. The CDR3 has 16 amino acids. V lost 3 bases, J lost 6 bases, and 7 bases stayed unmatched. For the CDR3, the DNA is TGTGCCATCAGTGATGGTCTAGCGGGAGGTAGCAATGAGCAGTTCTTC. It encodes CAISDGLAGGSNEQFF.

The CDR3 region is CASSRGQGANSPLHF. The CDR3 region has the DNA TGCGCCAGCAGTCGAGGACAGGGGGCTAATTCACCCCTCCACTTT. The chain recombines TRBV5-1 with TRBJ1-6; 11 bases fit TRBD1. Germline CDR1 SGHRS, CDR2 YFSETQ. Losses at the gene ends were 5 bases for V and 6 bases for J; bases not matched to a gene: 4. CDR3 length equals 15 residues.

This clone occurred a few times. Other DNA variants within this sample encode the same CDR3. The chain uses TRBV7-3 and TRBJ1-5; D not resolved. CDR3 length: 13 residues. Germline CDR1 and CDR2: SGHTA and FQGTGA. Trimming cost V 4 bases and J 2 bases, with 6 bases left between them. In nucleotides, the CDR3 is TGTGCCAGCAGCTCGCAGGGCAATCAGCCCCAGCATTTT. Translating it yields CASSSQGNQPQHF. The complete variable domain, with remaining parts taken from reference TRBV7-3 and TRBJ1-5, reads GAGVSQTPSNKVTEKGKYVELRCDPISGHTALYWYRQSLGQGPEFLIYFQGTGAADDSGLPNDRFFAVRPEGSVSTLKIQRTERGDSAVYLCASSSQGNQPQHFGDGTRLSIL.

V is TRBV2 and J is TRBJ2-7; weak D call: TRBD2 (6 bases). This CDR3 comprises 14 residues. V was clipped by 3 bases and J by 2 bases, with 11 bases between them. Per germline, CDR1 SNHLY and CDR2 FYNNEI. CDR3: CASSDGGNPYEQYF. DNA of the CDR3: TGTGCCAGCAGTGACGGGGGAAATCCCTACGAGCAGTACTTC.